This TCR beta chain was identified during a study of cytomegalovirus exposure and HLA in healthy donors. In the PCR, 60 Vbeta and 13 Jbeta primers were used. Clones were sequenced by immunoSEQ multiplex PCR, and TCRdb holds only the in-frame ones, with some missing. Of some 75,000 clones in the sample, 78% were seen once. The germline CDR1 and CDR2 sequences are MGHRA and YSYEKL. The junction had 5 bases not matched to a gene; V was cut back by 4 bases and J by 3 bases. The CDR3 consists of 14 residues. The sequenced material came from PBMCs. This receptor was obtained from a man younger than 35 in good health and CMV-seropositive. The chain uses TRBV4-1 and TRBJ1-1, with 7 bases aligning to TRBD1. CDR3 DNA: TGCGCCAGCAGCCCCCGACAGGGACACACTGAAGCTTTCTTT. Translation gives CASSPRQGHTEAFF.